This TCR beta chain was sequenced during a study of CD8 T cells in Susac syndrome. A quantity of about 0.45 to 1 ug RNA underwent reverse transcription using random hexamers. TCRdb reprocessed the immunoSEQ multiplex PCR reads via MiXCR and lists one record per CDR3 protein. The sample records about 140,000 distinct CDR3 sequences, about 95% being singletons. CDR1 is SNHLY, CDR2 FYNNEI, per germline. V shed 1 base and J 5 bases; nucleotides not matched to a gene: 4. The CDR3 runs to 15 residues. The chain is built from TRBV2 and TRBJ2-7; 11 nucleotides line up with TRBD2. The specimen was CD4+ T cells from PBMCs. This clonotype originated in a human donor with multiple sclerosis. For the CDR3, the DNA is TGTGCCAGCAGTGAAGACCGACTAGCGGGGCACGAGCAGTACTTC. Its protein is CASSEDRLAGHEQYF.